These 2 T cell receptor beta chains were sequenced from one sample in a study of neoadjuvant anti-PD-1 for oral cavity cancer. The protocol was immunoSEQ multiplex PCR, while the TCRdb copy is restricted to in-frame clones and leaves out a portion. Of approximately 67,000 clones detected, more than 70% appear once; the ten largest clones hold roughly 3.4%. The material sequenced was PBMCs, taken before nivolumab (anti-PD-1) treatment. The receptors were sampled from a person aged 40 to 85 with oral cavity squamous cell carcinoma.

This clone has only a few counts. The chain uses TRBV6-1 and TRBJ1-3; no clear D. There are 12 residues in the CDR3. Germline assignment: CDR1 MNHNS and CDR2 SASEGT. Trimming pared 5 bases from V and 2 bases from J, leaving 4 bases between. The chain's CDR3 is CASSFTGNTIYF. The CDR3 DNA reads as TGTGCCAGCAGTTTCACTGGAAACACCATATATTTT.

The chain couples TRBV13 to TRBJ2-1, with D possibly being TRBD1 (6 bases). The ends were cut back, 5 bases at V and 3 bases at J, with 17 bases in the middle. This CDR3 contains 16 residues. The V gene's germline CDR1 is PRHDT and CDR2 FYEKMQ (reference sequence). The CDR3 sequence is CASSIKSQGIYNEQFF. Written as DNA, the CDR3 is TGTGCCAGCAGCATTAAGTCCCAGGGGATCTACAATGAGCAGTTCTTC.